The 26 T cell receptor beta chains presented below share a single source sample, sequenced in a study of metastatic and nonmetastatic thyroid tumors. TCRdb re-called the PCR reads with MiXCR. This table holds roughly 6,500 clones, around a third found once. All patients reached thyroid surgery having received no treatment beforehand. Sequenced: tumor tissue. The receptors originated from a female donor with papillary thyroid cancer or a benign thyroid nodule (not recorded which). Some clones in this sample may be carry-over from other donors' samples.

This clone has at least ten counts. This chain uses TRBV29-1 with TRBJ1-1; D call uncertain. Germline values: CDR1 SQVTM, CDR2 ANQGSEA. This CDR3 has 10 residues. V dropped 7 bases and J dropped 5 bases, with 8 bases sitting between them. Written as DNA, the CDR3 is TGCAGCGCCCGTAGGACTGAAGCTTTCTTT. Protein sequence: CSARRTEAFF.

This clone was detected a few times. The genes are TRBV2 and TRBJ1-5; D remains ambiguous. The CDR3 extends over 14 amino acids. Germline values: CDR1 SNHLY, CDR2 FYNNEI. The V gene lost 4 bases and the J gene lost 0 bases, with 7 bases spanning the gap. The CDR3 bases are TGTGCCAGCAGTGGGGGAAATAGCAATCAGCCCCAGCATTTT. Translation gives CASSGGNSNQPQHF.

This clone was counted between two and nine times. DNA of the CDR3: TGTGCCAGCAGTTTATATTGGGCTCGCGATCAGCCCCAGCATTTT. Its translation: CASSLYWARDQPQHF. The rearrangement joins TRBV27 to TRBJ1-5; D is unclear. Trimming took off 1 base at V and 5 bases at J, with 12 bases between the two ends. Per germline, CDR1 MNHEY and CDR2 SMNVEV (reference sequence). The CDR3 runs 15 residues.

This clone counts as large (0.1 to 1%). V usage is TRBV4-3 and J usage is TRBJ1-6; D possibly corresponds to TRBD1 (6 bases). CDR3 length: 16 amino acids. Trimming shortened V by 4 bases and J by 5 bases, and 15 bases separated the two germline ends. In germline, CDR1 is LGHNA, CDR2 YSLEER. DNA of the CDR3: TGCGCCAGCAGCCCCCATAGGACAGAAAATAATTCACCCCTCCACTTT. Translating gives CASSPHRTENNSPLHF.

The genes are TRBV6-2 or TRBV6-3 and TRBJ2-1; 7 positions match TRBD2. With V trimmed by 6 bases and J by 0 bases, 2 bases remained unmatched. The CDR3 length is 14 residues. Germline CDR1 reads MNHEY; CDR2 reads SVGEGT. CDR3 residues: CASRRESSYNEQFF. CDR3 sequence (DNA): TGTGCCAGCAGGCGGGAGAGCTCCTACAATGAGCAGTTCTTC.

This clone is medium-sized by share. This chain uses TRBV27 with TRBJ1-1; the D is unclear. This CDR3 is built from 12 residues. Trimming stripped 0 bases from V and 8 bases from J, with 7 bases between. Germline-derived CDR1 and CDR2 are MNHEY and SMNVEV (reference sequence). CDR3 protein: CASSLSVGEAFF. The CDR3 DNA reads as TGTGCCAGCAGTTTATCCGTCGGGGAAGCTTTCTTT.

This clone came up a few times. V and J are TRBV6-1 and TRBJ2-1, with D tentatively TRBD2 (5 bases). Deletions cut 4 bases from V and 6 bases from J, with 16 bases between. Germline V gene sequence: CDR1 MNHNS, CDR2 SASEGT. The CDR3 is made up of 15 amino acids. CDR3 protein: CASSAGLARTNEQFF. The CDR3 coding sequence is TGTGCCAGCAGTGCGGGCCTAGCCAGAACCAATGAGCAGTTCTTC.

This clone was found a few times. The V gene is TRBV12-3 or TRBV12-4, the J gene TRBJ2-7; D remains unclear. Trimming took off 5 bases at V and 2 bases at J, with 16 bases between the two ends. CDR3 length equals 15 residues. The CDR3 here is CASSPDGESTYEQYF. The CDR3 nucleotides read TGTGCCAGCAGTCCCGACGGAGAATCTACCTACGAGCAGTACTTC.

The CDR3 loop is CASSLAHPGTGYGYTF. The CDR3 region has the DNA TGTGCCAGCAGCTTAGCGCACCCCGGGACAGGGTATGGCTACACCTTC. This chain joins TRBV7-2 and TRBJ1-2; 9 nucleotides agree with TRBD1. This CDR3 is built from 16 residues. Germline V gene sequence: CDR1 SGHTA, CDR2 FQGNSA. J gave up 5 bases and V 0 bases, and 7 bases lay outside the gene matches.

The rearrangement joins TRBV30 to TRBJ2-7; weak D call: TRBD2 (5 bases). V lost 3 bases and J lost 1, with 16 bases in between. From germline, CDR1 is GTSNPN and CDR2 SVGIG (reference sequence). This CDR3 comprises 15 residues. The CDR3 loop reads CAWRGAGVGSYEQYF. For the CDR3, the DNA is TGTGCCTGGAGGGGAGCTGGGGTTGGGTCCTACGAGCAGTACTTC.

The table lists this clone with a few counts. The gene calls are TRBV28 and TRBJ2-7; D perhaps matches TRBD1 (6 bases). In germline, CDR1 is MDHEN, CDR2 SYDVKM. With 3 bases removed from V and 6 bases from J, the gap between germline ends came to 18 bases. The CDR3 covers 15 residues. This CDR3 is CASSLRKLQGPEQYF. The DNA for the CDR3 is TGTGCCAGCAGTTTGCGGAAACTTCAGGGGCCCGAGCAGTACTTC.

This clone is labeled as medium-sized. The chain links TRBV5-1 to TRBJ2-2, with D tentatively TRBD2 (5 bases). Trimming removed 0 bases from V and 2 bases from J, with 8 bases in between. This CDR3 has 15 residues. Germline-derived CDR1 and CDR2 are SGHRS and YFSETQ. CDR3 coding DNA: TGCGCCAGCAGCTTGGCCCTAGCAAACACCGGGGAGCTGTTTTTT. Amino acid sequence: CASSLALANTGELFF.

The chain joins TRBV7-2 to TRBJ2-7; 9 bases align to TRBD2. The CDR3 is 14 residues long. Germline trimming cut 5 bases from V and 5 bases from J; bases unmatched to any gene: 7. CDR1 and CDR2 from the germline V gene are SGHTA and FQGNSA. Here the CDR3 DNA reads TGTGCCAGCAGCCTGCAGCGGGAGGTCGACGAGCAGTACTTC. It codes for CASSLQREVDEQYF.

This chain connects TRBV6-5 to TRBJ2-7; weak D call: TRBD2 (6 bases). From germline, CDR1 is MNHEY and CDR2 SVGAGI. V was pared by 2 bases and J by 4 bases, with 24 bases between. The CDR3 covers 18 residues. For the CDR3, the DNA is TGTGCCAGCAGTTACGGACACTCGACTAGGCGTGGATTATACGAGCAGTACTTC. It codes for CASSYGHSTRRGLYEQYF.

The CDR3: CASSSPRGVHYEQYF. The DNA for the CDR3 is TGTGCCAGCAGTTCCCCAAGAGGGGTTCACTACGAGCAGTACTTC. The chain combines TRBV27 with TRBJ2-7; D may be TRBD1 or TRBD2 (5 bases each). Germline CDR1 is MNHEY and CDR2 is SMNVEV (reference sequence). The germline V and J ends were trimmed by 4 bases and 3 bases, with 16 bases remaining between them. This CDR3 region has 15 residues.

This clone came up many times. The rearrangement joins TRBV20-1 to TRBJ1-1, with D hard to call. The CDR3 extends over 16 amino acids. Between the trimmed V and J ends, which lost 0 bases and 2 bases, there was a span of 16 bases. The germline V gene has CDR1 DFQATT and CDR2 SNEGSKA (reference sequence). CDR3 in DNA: TGCAGTGCTAGAGATTCCGTGCAGCAATCAAACACTGAAGCTTTCTTT. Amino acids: CSARDSVQQSNTEAFF.

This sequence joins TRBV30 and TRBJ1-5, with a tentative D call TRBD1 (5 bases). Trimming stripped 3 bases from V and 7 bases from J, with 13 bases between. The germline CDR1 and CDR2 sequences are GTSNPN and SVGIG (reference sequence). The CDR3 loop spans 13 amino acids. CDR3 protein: CAWSPDRDQPQHF. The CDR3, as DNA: TGTGCCTGGAGCCCCGACAGAGACCAGCCCCAGCATTTT.

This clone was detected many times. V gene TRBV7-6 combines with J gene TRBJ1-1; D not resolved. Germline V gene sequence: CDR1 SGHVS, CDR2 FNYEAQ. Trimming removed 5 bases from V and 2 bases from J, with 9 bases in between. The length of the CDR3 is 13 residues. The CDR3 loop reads CASSRHPNTEAFF. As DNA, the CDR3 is TGTGCCAGCAGCCGACACCCAAACACTGAAGCTTTCTTT.

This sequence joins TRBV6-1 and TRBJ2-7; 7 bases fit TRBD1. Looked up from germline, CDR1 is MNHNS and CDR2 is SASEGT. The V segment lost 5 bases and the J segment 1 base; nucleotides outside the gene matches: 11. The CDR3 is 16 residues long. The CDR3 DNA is TGTGCCAGCAGTAAGAAACGACCGGGACAGTCCTACGAGCAGTACTTC. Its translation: CASSKKRPGQSYEQYF.

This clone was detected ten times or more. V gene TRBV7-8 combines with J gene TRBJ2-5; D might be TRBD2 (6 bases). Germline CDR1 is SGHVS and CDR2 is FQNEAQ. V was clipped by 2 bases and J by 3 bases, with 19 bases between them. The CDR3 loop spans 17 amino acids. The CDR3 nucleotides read TGTGCCAGCAGCTTACCAAGTTACGCGGGACCTGAAGAGACCCAGTACTTC. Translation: CASSLPSYAGPEETQYF.

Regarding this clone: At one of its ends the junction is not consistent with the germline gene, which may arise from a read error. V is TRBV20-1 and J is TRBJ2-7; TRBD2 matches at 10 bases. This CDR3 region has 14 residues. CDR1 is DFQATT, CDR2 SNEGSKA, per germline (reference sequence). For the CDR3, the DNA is TGCAGTTCTAGCGGGAGCTCTACCTCCTACGAGCAGTACTTC. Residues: CSSSGSSTSYEQYF.

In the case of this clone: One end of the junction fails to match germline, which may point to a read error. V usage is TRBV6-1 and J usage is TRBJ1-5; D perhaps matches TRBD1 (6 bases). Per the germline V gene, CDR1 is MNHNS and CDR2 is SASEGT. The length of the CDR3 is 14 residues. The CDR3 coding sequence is TGTGCCAGTAATGGTCAGGGGTTAGGTCAGCCGCAGCAATTT. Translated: CASNGQGLGQPQQF.

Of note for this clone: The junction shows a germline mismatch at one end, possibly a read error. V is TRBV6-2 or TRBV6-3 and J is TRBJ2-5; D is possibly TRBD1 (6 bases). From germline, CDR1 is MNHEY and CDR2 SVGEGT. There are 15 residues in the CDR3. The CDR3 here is CASSPVGGRGETQCF. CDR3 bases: TGTGCCAGCAGCCCCGTAGGGGGACGGGGAGAGACCCAGTGCTTC.

This CDR3 is CASAGTGANTEAFF. The CDR3 DNA is TGTGCCAGCGCTGGGACAGGGGCGAACACTGAAGCTTTCTTT. The chain links TRBV4-2 to TRBJ1-1; 10 positions agree with TRBD1. In germline, CDR1 is LGHNA, CDR2 YNFKEQ. V dropped 8 bases and J dropped 1; count of bases not matched to a gene: 4. CDR3 length: 14 amino acids.

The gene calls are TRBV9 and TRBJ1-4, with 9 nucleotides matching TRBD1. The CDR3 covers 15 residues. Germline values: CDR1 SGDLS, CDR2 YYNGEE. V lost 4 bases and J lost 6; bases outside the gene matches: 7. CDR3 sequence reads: CASSPRTGDYEKLFF. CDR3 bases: TGTGCCAGCAGCCCACGGACAGGGGATTATGAAAAACTGTTTTTT.

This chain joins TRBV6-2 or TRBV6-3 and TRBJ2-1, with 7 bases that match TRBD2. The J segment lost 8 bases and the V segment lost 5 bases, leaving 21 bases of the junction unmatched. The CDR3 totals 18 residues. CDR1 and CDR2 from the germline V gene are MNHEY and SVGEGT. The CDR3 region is CASSIYLYGTTQFDEQFF. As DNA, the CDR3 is TGTGCCAGCAGTATTTACCTTTACGGGACTACCCAGTTTGATGAGCAGTTCTTC.